This TCR beta chain comes out of a study of vaccination and CD4 T cells after COVID-19. The overall study: Six men and four women formed the convalescents, two being Hispanic.

Treatment noted: approximately 10-day PBMC culture with coronavirus spike peptide pools or control peptides (ViraFEST assay). From germline, CDR1 is DFQATT and CDR2 SNEGSKA (reference sequence). The CDR3 length is 14 residues. The V segment lost 2 bases and the J segment 1 base; nucleotides outside the gene matches: 2. Cultured CD4+ T-cell DNA underwent Oncomine TCR Beta short-read sequencing. TCRdb reprocessed the PCR reads via MiXCR and lists one record per CDR3 protein. The data contain about 16,000 distinct CDR3 sequences, around three fifths of them singletons. This clonotype came up a few times. What it binds is unknown.

Sequencing was performed on CD4+ T cells from blood, cultured in vitro. The source of this sequence is a human donor who had recovered from COVID-19. The J gene is TRBJ2-3, the V gene TRBV20-1; 8 bases agree with TRBD2. This CDR3 is CSARLLAGTDTQYF. CDR3 sequence (DNA): TGCAGTGCTAGACTACTAGCGGGCACAGATACGCAGTATTTT.